These 5 T cell receptor beta chains share one sample of origin, sequenced in a study of blood T cell repertoires in COVID-19. Sequenced by immunoSEQ multiplex PCR; TCRdb stores in-frame clones only, minus some. This table has about 370,000 clones, 85% to 90% appearing once. The specimen sequenced was PBMCs or T cells enriched from blood (not recorded which). The receptors here all came from a man between 18 and 29 years old who had recovered from COVID-19.

This sequence joins TRBV7-3 and TRBJ1-6; 7 bases match TRBD1. The CDR3 totals 14 residues. With 4 bases clipped from V and 6 bases from J, the junction kept 3 bases outside the gene matches. CDR1 is SGHTA, CDR2 FQGTGA, per germline. The CDR3 DNA reads TGTGCCAGCAGCTCGGGACAGCGTAATTCACCCCTCCACTTT. Its protein product is CASSSGQRNSPLHF. Together with reference TRBV7-3 and TRBJ1-6, the CDR3 gives the full variable domain: GAGVSQTPSNKVTEKGKYVELRCDPISGHTALYWYRQSLGQGPEFLIYFQGTGAADDSGLPNDRFFAVRPEGSVSTLKIQRTERGDSAVYLCASSSGQRNSPLHFGNGTRLTVT.

This clone was seen a few times. This chain connects TRBV30 to TRBJ1-6; tentatively, D is TRBD1 (5 bases). The CDR3 totals 17 residues. Germline V gives CDR1 GTSNPN, CDR2 SVGIG (reference sequence). V lost 2 bases and J lost 7, with 21 bases in between. CDR3: CAWSRTYPGLMNSPLHF. Written as DNA, the CDR3 is TGTGCCTGGAGTCGAACTTATCCGGGACTGATGAATTCACCCCTCCACTTT.

The genes are TRBV19 and TRBJ1-1, with 7 bases fitting TRBD1. The length of the CDR3 is 15 residues. Trimming cost V 1 base and J 2 bases; bases outside gene matches: 4. Germline CDR1 is LNHDA and CDR2 is SQIVND (reference sequence). CDR3 sequence reads: CASSIGGTENTEAFF. The CDR3 DNA is TGTGCCAGTAGTATAGGGGGGACAGAAAACACTGAAGCTTTCTTT.

J is TRBJ2-1 and V is TRBV10-3; tentatively, D is TRBD2 (5 bases). Per the germline V gene, CDR1 is ENHRY and CDR2 is SYGVKD. The CDR3 extends over 14 amino acids. Trimming shortened V by 5 bases and J by 9 bases, and 17 bases separated the two germline ends. The CDR3 loop reads CAISQRTVNSEQFF. The CDR3 DNA follows: TGTGCCATCAGTCAAAGGACTGTCAATAGTGAGCAGTTCTTC.

The rearrangement joins TRBV5-1 to TRBJ1-3, with 10 bases fitting TRBD1. Germline lookup yields CDR1 SGHRS and CDR2 YFSETQ. CDR3 length: 17 residues. V shed 5 bases and J 3 bases; nucleotides not matched to a gene: 11. CDR3 protein: CASRQEGQGNIGNTIYF. Here the CDR3 DNA reads TGCGCCAGCAGGCAAGAGGGACAGGGGAATATTGGAAACACCATATATTTT. The whole variable domain, filled in from reference TRBV5-1 and TRBJ1-3, reads KAGVTQTPRYLIKTRGQQVTLSCSPISGHRSVSWYQQTPGQGLQFLFEYFSETQRNKGNFPGRFSGRQFSNSRSEMNVSTLELGDSALYLCASRQEGQGNIGNTIYFGEGSWLTVV.